One and the same sample provided the 4 T cell receptor beta chains below, sequenced in a study of graft-versus-host responses after intestinal transplantation. The method was immunoSEQ multiplex PCR; TCRdb's version includes in-frame clones alone and lacks a portion of them. The table shows 15,000 to 20,000 clones, with approximately 82% occurring only once. Intraepithelial and lamina propria lymphocytes were isolated from graft specimens. This specimen was ileum tissue, taken 17 days after transplant. These receptors were taken from a human patient who received an intestinal transplant, so some T cells may come from the graft donor.

V and J are TRBV6-5 and TRBJ1-2; no reliable D call. This CDR3 has 13 amino acids. Trimming removed 2 bases at V and 7 bases at J, with 11 bases between. Germline loops: CDR1 MNHEY, CDR2 SVGAGI. CDR3 nucleotides: TGTGCCAGCAGTTACACCGGGGAGGGTGGCTACACCTTC. This gives the protein CASSYTGEGGYTF.

This clone was recorded once. The V call is TRBV27, the J call TRBJ2-3; 16 bases line up with TRBD2. V shed 4 bases and J 4 bases; nucleotides not matched to a gene: 8. Germline V gene data show CDR1 as MNHEY and CDR2 as SMNVEV (reference sequence). There are 18 residues in the CDR3. The CDR3 DNA reads as TGTGCCAGCAGTTCGGGACTAGCGGGAGGGCCGGTATCAGATACGCAGTATTTT. This sequence encodes CASSSGLAGGPVSDTQYF.

The chain carries TRBV7-9 and TRBJ2-5; D perhaps matches TRBD1 (6 bases). The CDR3 consists of 16 residues. The germline V gene has CDR1 SEHNR and CDR2 FQNEAQ (reference sequence). Trimming took 3 bases from V and 5 from J, leaving 19 bases between them. The CDR3 DNA follows: TGTGCCAGCAGCTTCCTCCCTGGGGCAGGGGTCGAGACCCAGTACTTC. Encoded protein: CASSFLPGAGVETQYF.

DNA for the CDR3: TGTGCCAGCATCTATTCTTGGCAATACGAGCAGTACTTC. Residues: CASIYSWQYEQYF. The chain has TRBV6-1 and TRBJ2-7; D gene ambiguous. V lost 7 bases to trimming and J lost 4 bases, with 14 bases between them. Germline V lookup: CDR1 MNHNS, CDR2 SASEGT. CDR3 length: 13 amino acids.